The 20 T cell receptor beta chains reported below all come from one sample, sequenced in a study of neurological immune-mediated disorders. TCRdb ran MiXCR on the 5' RACE reads and lists one entry per CDR3 protein. The table shows under 50,000 distinct CDR3 sequences, with roughly 24% occurring only once. Sequencing used PBMCs. The source of these receptors is an older woman in good health.

In its sample, this clonotype was seen many times. This rearrangement joins TRBV28 to TRBJ2-4; maybe TRBD1 (6 bases). The CDR3 loop spans 12 amino acids. Deletions cut 11 bases from V and 2 bases from J, with 10 bases between. In germline, CDR1 is MDHEN, CDR2 SYDVKM. The CDR3: CAAQGTKNIQYF. The DNA of the CDR3 is TGTGCCGCACAGGGTACCAAAAACATTCAGTACTTC. The variable domain in full, completed from reference TRBV28 and TRBJ2-4, reads DVKVTQSSRYLVKRTGEKVFLECVQDMDHENMFWYRQDPGLGLRLIYFSYDVKMKEKGDIPEGYSVSREKKERFSLILESASTNQTSMYLCAAQGTKNIQYFGAGTRLSVL.

This clonotype was counted ten times or more. V is TRBV7-8 and J is TRBJ2-5; D is possibly TRBD1 (6 bases). The CDR3 contains 14 residues. Trimming pared 3 bases from V and 4 bases from J, leaving 12 bases between. Germline lookup yields CDR1 SGHVS and CDR2 FQNEAQ. The CDR3 is CASSFAGQRETQYF. The CDR3 nucleotides read TGTGCCAGCAGCTTCGCCGGACAGAGAGAGACCCAGTACTTC.

This clonotype was found many times. DNA of the CDR3: TGCGCCAGCAACAAAACTGGGACCCAGCCCCAGCATTTT. Amino acids: CASNKTGTQPQHF. The gene calls are TRBV5-1 and TRBJ1-5; D possibly corresponds to TRBD1 (5 bases). The V end lost 6 bases, the J end lost 7 bases, and 14 bases lay between the germline ends. The CDR3 has 13 residues. CDR1 is SGHRS, CDR2 YFSETQ, per germline. Based on the CDR3 plus reference TRBV5-1 and TRBJ1-5, the full variable domain is KAGVTQTPRYLIKTRGQQVTLSCSPISGHRSVSWYQQTPGQGLQFLFEYFSETQRNKGNFPGRFSGRQFSNSRSEMNVSTLELGDSALYLCASNKTGTQPQHFGDGTRLSIL.

This clonotype was observed at least ten times. The chain recombines TRBV5-6 with TRBJ2-7; D remains ambiguous. Looked up from germline, CDR1 is SGHDT and CDR2 is YYEEEE. The ends were cut back, 7 bases at V and 1 base at J, with 24 bases in the middle. The CDR3 has 17 amino acids. CDR3 sequence reads: CASAGLSKTYHSYEQYF. The CDR3, as DNA: TGTGCCAGCGCCGGCCTGAGCAAAACCTACCATTCCTACGAGCAGTACTTC. The full variable domain, with the rest looked up from reference TRBV5-6 and TRBJ2-7, is DAGVTQSPTHLIKTRGQQVTLRCSPKSGHDTVSWYQQALGQGPQFIFQYYEEEERQRGNFPDRFSGHQFPNYSSELNVNALLLGDSALYLCASAGLSKTYHSYEQYFGPGTRLTVT.

This chain connects TRBV10-1 to TRBJ2-7, with D unclear. Germline lookup yields CDR1 WNHNN and CDR2 SYGVQD (reference sequence). This CDR3 region has 14 residues. V lost 1 base and J 5 bases, leaving 12 bases between the germline ends. The CDR3 sequence is CASSEFLERNEQYF. For the CDR3, the DNA is TGCGCCAGCAGTGAGTTTTTGGAGAGGAACGAGCAGTACTTC.

This rearrangement joins TRBV5-5 to TRBJ2-5; 7 nucleotides align to TRBD2. V was clipped by 4 bases and J by 4 bases; unmatched bases: 7. Germline CDR1 SGHKS, CDR2 YYEKEE (reference sequence). The CDR3 length is 14 residues. The CDR3 sequence is CASSGGGNAETQYF. The DNA of the CDR3 is TGTGCCAGCAGCGGGGGAGGGAACGCAGAGACCCAGTACTTC.

The CDR3 DNA follows: TGCAGTGCTAGAGATAGGACTAGCGGACAAGAGACCCAGTACTTC. It is translated as CSARDRTSGQETQYF. The chain carries TRBV20-1 and TRBJ2-5, with 10 bases fitting TRBD2. The junction had 3 bases not matched to a gene; V was cut back by 0 bases and J by 2 bases. Germline loops: CDR1 DFQATT, CDR2 SNEGSKA (reference sequence). This CDR3 region has 15 residues.

This clonotype was seen many times. The rearrangement uses TRBV29-1 and TRBJ1-1, with a weak D call TRBD1 (5 bases). This CDR3 contains 13 residues. CDR1 is SQVTM and CDR2 is ANQGSEA in the germline V gene. V lost 4 bases to trimming and J lost 4 bases, with 13 bases between them. Written as DNA, the CDR3 is TGCAGCGTTGGTACTAACGGGGGCACTGAAGCTTTCTTT. It yields the protein CSVGTNGGTEAFF.

The chain has TRBV19 and TRBJ2-2; D call uncertain. CDR3 size: 11 residues. Looked up from germline, CDR1 is LNHDA and CDR2 is SQIVND (reference sequence). V was cut by 8 bases and J by 7 bases, with 8 bases left in between. CDR3 nucleotides: TGTGCCAGTTCCCAAGTCGGGGAGCTGTTTTTT. Translation: CASSQVGELFF.

To note about this clonotype: A much larger clone differs from this one at a single base, so this may be a read error. The chain combines TRBV3-1 with TRBJ2-1; D is undetermined. The germline CDR1 and CDR2 sequences are LGHDT and YNNKEL (reference sequence). This CDR3 contains 14 residues. CDR3 residues: CANSQDIRYNEQFF. The CDR3 coding sequence is TGTGCCAACAGCCAAGATATTCGATACAATGAGCAGTTCTTC.

At least ten counts were recorded for this clonotype. This rearrangement joins TRBV20-1 to TRBJ2-3, with 9 bases lining up with TRBD2. The CDR3 is made up of 13 amino acids. With 2 bases clipped from V and 4 bases from J, the junction kept 1 base outside the gene matches. In germline, CDR1 is DFQATT, CDR2 SNEGSKA (reference sequence). CDR3 nucleotide sequence: TGCAGTGCTAGACTAGCGGGATCAGATACGCAGTATTTT. It translates to CSARLAGSDTQYF.

This clonotype was detected many times. The V gene is TRBV21-1, the J gene TRBJ2-7; the D segment call TRBD1 is taken from the table without a DNA check. TRBV21-1 is deemed a pseudogene. The CDR3 has 15 amino acids. The CDR3: CASRKGQDFPYEQYF. As DNA, the CDR3 is TGTGCCAGCAGGAAGGGCCAGGACTTTCCCTACGAGCAGTACTTC.

This clonotype has just a few counts. The V gene is TRBV5-1, the J gene TRBJ2-7, with 9 bases aligning to TRBD1. Germline V CDR1 and CDR2: SGHRS, YFSETQ. The CDR3 spans 14 residues. The V and J ends lost 0 bases and 4 bases, in that order; junction bases with no gene match: 2. The CDR3 DNA reads as TGCGCCAGCAGCTTGGGGACAGGGGAATACGAGCAGTACTTC. Protein: CASSLGTGEYEQYF. Variable domain in full (rest from reference TRBV5-1 and TRBJ2-7): KAGVTQTPRYLIKTRGQQVTLSCSPISGHRSVSWYQQTPGQGLQFLFEYFSETQRNKGNFPGRFSGRQFSNSRSEMNVSTLELGDSALYLCASSLGTGEYEQYFGPGTRLTVT.

Many counts were recorded for this clonotype. The chain links TRBV5-5 to TRBJ1-2; D remains unclear. V lost 3 bases and J lost 3, with 15 bases in between. Germline assignment: CDR1 SGHKS and CDR2 YYEKEE (reference sequence). This CDR3 has 15 amino acids. The CDR3, as DNA: TGTGCCAGCAGCTCGAGGCCCGGGTCCTACTATGGCTACACCTTC. This translates into CASSSRPGSYYGYTF. Together with reference TRBV5-5 and TRBJ1-2, the CDR3 gives the full variable domain: DAGVTQSPTHLIKTRGQQVTLRCSPISGHKSVSWYQQVLGQGPQFIFQYYEKEERGRGNFPDRFSARQFPNYSSELNVNALLLGDSALYLCASSSRPGSYYGYTFGSGTRLTVV.

This rearrangement joins TRBV20-1 to TRBJ2-7; the D is unclear. Germline CDR1 is DFQATT and CDR2 is SNEGSKA (reference sequence). The CDR3 length is 13 residues. V dropped 0 bases and J dropped 7 bases, with 13 bases sitting between them. CDR3 sequence reads: CSARDSPGLEQYF. The CDR3 bases are TGCAGTGCTAGAGATTCCCCCGGGTTGGAGCAGTACTTC.

The chain has TRBV5-1 and TRBJ2-7; D might be TRBD2 (6 bases). This CDR3 contains 14 residues. Germline lookup yields CDR1 SGHRS and CDR2 YFSETQ. Trimming removed 3 bases at V and 5 bases at J, with 15 bases between. DNA of the CDR3: TGCGCCAGCAGCTCGACGTACGGGAGCCACGAGCAGTACTTC. Amino acid sequence: CASSSTYGSHEQYF.

This clonotype was found a few times. A much larger clone lies one base from this, so it may be a read error. The CDR3 DNA reads TGCGCCAACACCCCTCTCAGGGGTCCGAAGACCCAGTACTTC. Residues: CANTPLRGPKTQYF. The chain combines TRBV5-1 with TRBJ2-5, with D tentatively TRBD1 (6 bases). The CDR3 runs 14 residues. Germline values: CDR1 SGHRS, CDR2 YFSETQ. V dropped 9 bases and J dropped 6 bases, with 21 bases sitting between them.

This clonotype was detected many times. The genes are TRBV29-1 and TRBJ2-1; TRBD2 matches at 8 bases. Germline CDR1 and CDR2: SQVTM and ANQGSEA. The length of the CDR3 is 14 residues. Trimming cost V 4 bases and J 4 bases; bases outside gene matches: 6. In nucleotides, the CDR3 is TGCAGCGTTGTTGTAGGGACTAGATACAATGAGCAGTTCTTC. Amino acids: CSVVVGTRYNEQFF.

The chain combines TRBV29-1 with TRBJ2-7, with D perhaps being TRBD1 or TRBD2 (6 bases each). This CDR3 contains 16 residues. V lost 4 bases and J 1 base, leaving 20 bases between the germline ends. Germline lookup yields CDR1 SQVTM and CDR2 ANQGSEA. CDR3 loop: CSVGGPSGDKSYEQYF. CDR3 sequence (DNA): TGCAGCGTTGGGGGGCCCTCGGGGGACAAATCCTACGAGCAGTACTTC.

About this clonotype itself: A read error may explain this, as a much larger clone is one base away. The V call is TRBV15, the J call TRBJ2-5; unclear D gene. Per the germline V gene, CDR1 is LNHNV and CDR2 is YYDKDF (reference sequence). The V end lost 0 bases, the J end lost 4 bases, and 6 bases lay between the germline ends. The CDR3 runs 13 residues. CDR3 sequence reads: CATSRDRAETQYF. In DNA, the CDR3 is TGTGCCACCAGCAGAGATAGGGCAGAGACCCAGTACTTC.